What follows are 32 T cell receptor beta chains derived from one specimen sequenced in a study of T cells in Graves' hyperthyroidism and ophthalmopathy. TCR beta CDR3 sequences were amplified from RNA transcripts. The HTBI primer set drove a first-round RT-PCR of the TCR CDR3. TCRdb called the multiplex PCR reads again in MiXCR, with one record for every CDR3 protein. Seen here are roughly 740,000 distinct CDR3 sequences, approximately 16% observed once, and the top ten hold 8.4%. The sequencing input was blood. The receptor set was obtained from a man aged 18 to 29 with Graves' hyperthyroidism.

This chain connects TRBV4-2 to TRBJ2-3; D is unresolved. Germline loops: CDR1 LGHNA, CDR2 YNFKEQ. This CDR3 is 15 amino acids long. V dropped 1 base and J dropped 1 base, with 9 bases sitting between them. The DNA for the CDR3 is TGTGCCAGCAGCCAAGTTGACCCGCGCACAGATACGCAGTATTTT. This translates into CASSQVDPRTDTQYF.

This clonotype was seen ten or more times. This chain uses TRBV12-3 or TRBV12-4 with TRBJ2-1, with D unresolved. The CDR3 covers 15 residues. Trimming removed 2 bases from V and 0 bases from J, with 8 bases in between. The CDR3 sequence: CASSLPKSSYNEQFF. The CDR3 DNA sequence: TGTGCCAGCAGTTTACCGAAGAGCTCCTACAATGAGCAGTTCTTC.

This clonotype was found many times. CDR3 DNA: TGTGCCAGCAGCCAGGACAGGGGACTAGTGAATGAGCAGTTCTTC. Translating gives CASSQDRGLVNEQFF. The chain joins TRBV7-8 to TRBJ2-1; tentatively, D is TRBD1 (9 bases). This CDR3 contains 15 residues. The V end was cut by 5 bases, the J end by 7 bases, with 18 bases between. Germline V gene data show CDR1 as SGHVS and CDR2 as FQNEAQ. The whole variable domain, remainder taken from reference TRBV7-8 and TRBJ2-1, is GAGVSQSPRYKVAKRGQDVALRCDPISGHVSLFWYQQALGQGPEFLTYFQNEAQLDKSGLPSDRFFAERPEGSVSTLKIQRTQQEDSAVYLCASSQDRGLVNEQFFGPGTRLTVL.

This clonotype was found many times. One end of the junction fails to match germline, which may point to a read error. CDR3: CATSVYSDGNYEQYF. As DNA, the CDR3 is TGTGCCACCAGTGTGTATTCCGACGGGAACTACGAGCAGTACTTC. This chain uses TRBV28 with TRBJ2-7; D may be TRBD2 (5 bases). Germline V lookup: CDR1 MDHEN, CDR2 SYDVKM. The CDR3 runs 15 residues.

This clonotype appeared a few times. The chain is built from TRBV4-3 and TRBJ2-7, with 9 bases fitting TRBD2. The CDR3 covers 15 residues. Trimming cost V 6 bases and J 3 bases; bases outside gene matches: 9. Germline lookup yields CDR1 LGHNA and CDR2 YSLEER. The CDR3 spells CASSRLAGDYYEQYF. The CDR3 region has the DNA TGCGCCAGCAGTCGGTTAGCGGGAGATTACTACGAGCAGTACTTC.

This clonotype was observed many times. V usage is TRBV6-1 and J usage is TRBJ2-7; D possibly matches TRBD1 or TRBD2 (6 bases each). The CDR3 loop spans 13 amino acids. Germline loops: CDR1 MNHNS, CDR2 SASEGT. V was shortened by 6 bases and J by 7 bases, with 16 bases between the two germline ends. In DNA form, the CDR3 reads TGTGCCAGCAGGGCTCCGGGGGCGGGGGAGCAGTACTTC. Residues: CASRAPGAGEQYF.

This clonotype was observed many times. The CDR3 DNA is TGTGCCAGCAGCGCCGGCGGGACCTACGAGCAGTACTTC. Its protein is CASSAGGTYEQYF. This chain links TRBV6-1 with TRBJ2-7; D might be TRBD2 (6 bases). V lost 6 bases and J 2 bases, leaving 11 bases between the germline ends. Germline CDR1 is MNHNS and CDR2 is SASEGT. The CDR3 spans 13 residues.

The CDR3 reads CSVDIGRGREQYF. CDR3 coding DNA: TGCAGCGTTGACATCGGCAGGGGGCGCGAGCAGTACTTC. V is TRBV29-1 and J is TRBJ2-7; 8 positions agree with TRBD1. Germline V gene lookup returns CDR1 SQVTM and CDR2 ANQGSEA. The CDR3 covers 13 residues. Unmatched junction bases numbered 7, after V lost 3 bases and J lost 6 bases.

This clonotype was seen at least ten times. The chain joins TRBV10-3 to TRBJ1-1; D remains ambiguous. There are 12 residues in the CDR3. The germline V gene has CDR1 ENHRY and CDR2 SYGVKD. V was shortened by 2 bases and J by 7 bases, with 8 bases between the two germline ends. The CDR3 sequence: CAISEIPGEAFF. The CDR3 DNA reads TGTGCCATCAGTGAGATCCCAGGTGAAGCTTTCTTT.

The table lists this clonotype with a few counts. The chain is built from TRBV9 and TRBJ2-3; D ambiguous. Trimming left V 6 bases short and J 5 bases short, with 13 bases between. The CDR3 has 13 amino acids. In germline, CDR1 is SGDLS, CDR2 YYNGEE. CDR3 sequence: CASTLSPRDTQYF. CDR3 in DNA: TGTGCCAGCACCCTGTCCCCACGAGATACGCAGTATTTT.

Many counts were recorded for this clonotype. The chain is built from TRBV7-2 and TRBJ2-1, with 10 bases fitting TRBD2. V lost 2 bases and J lost 14; bases outside the gene matches: 12. Per germline, CDR1 SGHTA and CDR2 FQGNSA. This CDR3 is 15 amino acids long. The CDR3 protein is CASSLSGLAGAREFF. CDR3 nucleotide sequence: TGTGCCAGCAGCTTAAGCGGGCTAGCGGGAGCTCGGGAGTTCTTC.

This clonotype was found a few times. The chain carries TRBV19 and TRBJ2-7; 11 bases are shared with TRBD2. The CDR3 contains 18 residues. V was pared by 5 bases and J by 3 bases, with 15 bases of the junction left unmatched. CDR1 and CDR2 (germline): LNHDA, SQIVND (reference sequence). As DNA, the CDR3 is TGTGCCAGTAGTGAGACTAGCGGGGAGCGATCCGGGGTCTACGAGCAGTACTTC. Translated: CASSETSGERSGVYEQYF.

The chain couples TRBV6-5 to TRBJ1-3; D unresolved. The CDR3 consists of 17 residues. Trimming shortened V by 0 bases and J by 2 bases, and 14 bases separated the two germline ends. Germline V gene data show CDR1 as MNHEY and CDR2 as SVGAGI. CDR3 region: CASSYSAGRGTGNTIYF. In nucleotides, the CDR3 is TGTGCCAGCAGTTACTCTGCGGGCCGGGGTACTGGAAACACCATATATTTT.

Many counts were recorded for this clonotype. V is TRBV5-5 and J is TRBJ1-2, with TRBD1 matching 11 bases. V was pared by 5 bases and J by 8 bases, with 11 bases of the junction left unmatched. Germline V gene lookup returns CDR1 SGHKS and CDR2 YYEKEE (reference sequence). CDR3 length: 15 amino acids. CDR3 residues: CASSPRTGGAGGYTF. Written as DNA, the CDR3 is TGTGCCAGCAGTCCACGGACAGGGGGCGCCGGCGGCTACACCTTC.

This clonotype has a handful of counts. The chain combines TRBV7-4 with TRBJ1-2, with a weak D call TRBD1 (6 bases). Trimming cost V 5 bases and J 4 bases, with 11 bases left between them. This CDR3 is built from 13 residues. Germline-derived CDR1 and CDR2 are SGHVT and SQSDAQ. Here the CDR3 DNA reads TGTGCCAGCAGCCCACGGGACATCTATGGCTACACCTTC. Translation gives CASSPRDIYGYTF.

In regard to this clonotype: A read error may explain this, as a much larger clone is one base away. The chain has TRBV12-3 or TRBV12-4 and TRBJ1-5; tentatively, D is TRBD1 (5 bases). V was cut by 3 bases and J by 13 bases, with 22 bases left in between. This CDR3 spans 15 amino acids. CDR3 sequence reads: CASSFFGRASDTQHF. CDR3 DNA sequence: TGTGCCAGCAGTTTTTTCGGCAGGGCGTCAGATACGCAGCATTTT.

Notes on this clonotype: A much more abundant neighbour one base away suggests this may be a read error. The gene calls are TRBV10-3 and TRBJ2-7; TRBD1 matches 9 bases. Germline V CDR1 and CDR2: ENHRY, SYGVKD. This CDR3 contains 16 residues. In DNA, the CDR3 is TGTGCCGTCAGTGAGCCACCGGGACAGGGATTATACGAGCAGTACTTC. It yields the protein CAVSEPPGQGLYEQYF.

This clonotype was seen repeatedly, ten times or more. The gene calls are TRBV7-6 and TRBJ2-1; 8 nucleotides agree with TRBD2. Germline CDR1 SGHVS, CDR2 FNYEAQ. The V gene end was trimmed by 5 bases and the J gene end by 5 bases; junction bases not matched to a gene: 11. The CDR3 extends over 16 amino acids. CDR3 sequence: CASSRFSGKGNNEQFF. The CDR3 DNA follows: TGTGCCAGCAGCCGATTTAGCGGGAAGGGTAACAATGAGCAGTTCTTC.

This clonotype was detected many times. The rearrangement joins TRBV10-3 to TRBJ2-1; tentatively, D is TRBD1 or TRBD2 (6 bases each). The germline CDR1 and CDR2 sequences are ENHRY and SYGVKD. The CDR3 spans 13 residues. Trimming stripped 5 bases from V and 8 bases from J, with 13 bases between. CDR3 nucleotide sequence: TGTGCCATCAGTCCTGAGGGGGGCGATGAGCAGTTCTTC. It specifies CAISPEGGDEQFF.

This chain connects TRBV27 to TRBJ2-1, with 8 bases matching TRBD1. With 5 bases clipped from V and 6 bases from J, the junction kept 9 bases outside the gene matches. Germline CDR1 MNHEY, CDR2 SMNVEV (reference sequence). The CDR3 runs 15 residues. CDR3 protein: CASSPRDRPRNEQFF. CDR3 coding DNA: TGTGCCAGCAGTCCTCGGGACAGGCCCCGCAATGAGCAGTTCTTC.

The chain uses TRBV5-6 and TRBJ2-3, with D uncertain. Trimming pared 7 bases from V and 5 bases from J, leaving 14 bases between. Germline CDR1 SGHDT, CDR2 YYEEEE. This CDR3 contains 13 residues. This CDR3 is CASAKESRDTQYF. The CDR3 coding sequence is TGTGCCAGCGCGAAGGAAAGTCGAGATACGCAGTATTTT.

The chain employs TRBV19 and TRBJ2-3; 7 nucleotides line up with TRBD2. The CDR3 consists of 14 residues. Germline CDR1 LNHDA, CDR2 SQIVND (reference sequence). V gave up 4 bases and J gave up 6 bases; unmatched junction bases: 7. CDR3 region: CASSRTSEWDTQYF. Written as DNA, the CDR3 is TGTGCCAGTAGTAGAACTAGCGAGTGGGATACGCAGTATTTT.

The sample holds many counts of this clonotype. CDR3 in DNA: TGTGCCAGCAGTTTATTGGGACAGGGGCCGTACGAGCAGTACTTC. The encoded protein is CASSLLGQGPYEQYF. This chain connects TRBV28 to TRBJ2-7; 10 nucleotides agree with TRBD1. V was pared by 1 base and J by 4 bases, with 4 bases of the junction left unmatched. CDR3 length: 15 residues. CDR1 and CDR2 from the germline V gene are MDHEN and SYDVKM. The whole variable domain, filled in from reference TRBV28 and TRBJ2-7, reads DVKVTQSSRYLVKRTGEKVFLECVQDMDHENMFWYRQDPGLGLRLIYFSYDVKMKEKGDIPEGYSVSREKKERFSLILESASTNQTSMYLCASSLLGQGPYEQYFGPGTRLTVT.

The chain couples TRBV12-3 or TRBV12-4 to TRBJ2-2; 10 bases map to TRBD2. The CDR3 consists of 15 residues. Trimming at V came to 7 bases and at J to 4 bases, leaving 6 bases not matched to a gene. The CDR3, as DNA: TGTGCCAGCACCCCGGGACTAGCGCGCACCGGGGAGCTGTTTTTT. As protein: CASTPGLARTGELFF.

This clonotype has a count of ten or more. The V call is TRBV7-9, the J call TRBJ2-5; possible D gene TRBD2, 5 bases. There are 15 residues in the CDR3. Trimming took off 2 bases at V and 2 bases at J, with 12 bases between the two ends. Germline CDR1 SEHNR, CDR2 FQNEAQ (reference sequence). The CDR3 loop is CASSLNRGAQETQYF. The CDR3 nucleotides are TGTGCCAGCAGCTTAAACCGGGGAGCTCAAGAGACCCAGTACTTC.

This clonotype occurred many times. At one boundary the junction diverges from the germline segment, which might be a read error. J is TRBJ1-1 and V is TRBV12-3 or TRBV12-4; TRBD1 might be the D (5 bases). The length of the CDR3 is 12 residues. CDR3 sequence (DNA): TGTGCCAGCAGCTGGGGGAACACTGAAACTTTCTTT. Protein sequence: CASSWGNTETFF.

This clonotype was detected ten times or more. This chain connects TRBV28 to TRBJ2-7, with no clear D. The CDR3 length is 14 residues. CDR1 and CDR2 from the germline V gene are MDHEN and SYDVKM. V was pared by 7 bases and J by 4 bases, with 17 bases between. CDR3 protein: CASTLMGSTYEQYF. DNA for the CDR3: TGTGCCAGCACCTTAATGGGCAGTACTTACGAGCAGTACTTC.

This clonotype was counted ten times or more. The chain has TRBV6-1 and TRBJ2-5, with D unclear. The V gene's germline CDR1 is MNHNS and CDR2 SASEGT. The V end lost 2 bases, the J end lost 0 bases, and 7 bases lay between the germline ends. This CDR3 has 14 residues. This CDR3 reads CASSETAYQETQYF. In DNA, the CDR3 is TGTGCCAGCAGTGAAACGGCGTACCAAGAGACCCAGTACTTC.

This clonotype turned up a few times. Compared with germline, one end of the junction differs, possibly owing to a read error. The rearrangement links TRBV3-1 to TRBJ2-6, with unresolved D. The CDR3 spans 16 residues. Germline assignment: CDR1 LGHDT and CDR2 YNNKEL (reference sequence). CDR3 sequence reads: CASSQENHSGTNVLTF. The CDR3 DNA sequence: TGTGCCAGCAGCCAAGAAAATCATAGTGGGACCAACGTCCTGACTTTC.

The chain employs TRBV3-1 and TRBJ2-2; no definite D call. This CDR3 comprises 14 residues. CDR1 and CDR2 (germline): LGHDT, YNNKEL (reference sequence). Trimming took 0 bases from V and 6 from J, leaving 8 bases between them. Here the CDR3 reads CASSQELEPGELFF. The CDR3, as DNA: TGTGCCAGCAGCCAAGAGCTAGAACCCGGGGAGCTGTTTTTT.

This clonotype was seen many times. Compared with germline, one end of the junction differs, possibly owing to a read error. In DNA form, the CDR3 reads TGTACCAGCAGTAGCGGGAGATCATACAATGAGCAGTTCTTC. Residues: CTSSSGRSYNEQFF. This chain connects TRBV2 to TRBJ2-1; 9 positions match TRBD2. The CDR3 contains 14 residues. From germline, CDR1 is SNHLY and CDR2 FYNNEI.

This clonotype was seen just once. The J gene is TRBJ2-2, the V gene TRBV28; 12 bases fit TRBD2. Germline V lookup: CDR1 MDHEN, CDR2 SYDVKM. The J segment lost 4 bases and the V segment lost 6 bases, leaving 15 bases of the junction unmatched. CDR3 length: 19 amino acids. CDR3 protein: CASSSPTSGRPPFTGELFF. The DNA of the CDR3 is TGTGCCAGCAGCTCCCCCACTAGCGGGAGGCCCCCTTTCACCGGGGAGCTGTTTTTT.